This T cell receptor beta chain is from a study of metastatic and nonmetastatic thyroid tumors. Across the whole study: Repertoires from blood and tumor or nodule tissue of malignant and benign thyroid patients were compared.

This CDR3 contains 15 residues. The V and J ends lost 3 bases and 6 bases, in that order; junction bases with no gene match: 7. This clone occurred many times. Until they underwent thyroid surgery, no patient had received any treatment. How the authors handled the data: Construction of a distant-metastasis classifier for papillary thyroid cancer relied on CDR3 differences across clinicopathological groups. TCRdb recomputed clones from the PCR reads via MiXCR. These V and J calls derive from TCRdb rather than the authors' analysis. The profile covers 30,000 to 35,000 clones, with about a sixth appearing a single time and 3.4% taken by the ten largest.

The sequenced material came from blood. The sequence derives from a female donor with papillary thyroid cancer or a benign thyroid nodule (not recorded which). Some clones in this sample may be carry-over from other donors' samples. This chain links TRBV12-3 or TRBV12-4 with TRBJ1-3; 8 nucleotides align to TRBD1. As DNA, the CDR3 is TGTGCCAGCAGTTTGGGGAGACAGGGGTTAAACACCATATATTTT. Amino acid sequence: CASSLGRQGLNTIYF.